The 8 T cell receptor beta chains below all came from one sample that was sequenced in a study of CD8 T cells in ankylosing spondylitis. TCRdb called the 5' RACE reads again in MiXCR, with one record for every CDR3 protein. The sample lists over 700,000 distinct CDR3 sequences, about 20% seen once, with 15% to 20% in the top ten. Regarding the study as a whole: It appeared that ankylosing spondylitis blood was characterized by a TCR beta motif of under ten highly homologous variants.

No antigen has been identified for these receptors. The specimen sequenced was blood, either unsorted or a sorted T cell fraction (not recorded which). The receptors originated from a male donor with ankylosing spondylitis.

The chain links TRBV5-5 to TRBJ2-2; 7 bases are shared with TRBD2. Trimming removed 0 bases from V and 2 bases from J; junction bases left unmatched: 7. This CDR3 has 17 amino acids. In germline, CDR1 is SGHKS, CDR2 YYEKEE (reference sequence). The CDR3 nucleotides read TGTGCCAGCAGCTTGGTTGGCGGGAGTCCTAACACCGGGGAGCTGTTTTTT. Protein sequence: CASSLVGGSPNTGELFF.

CDR3 protein: CASSAGTGRPMNTEAFF. CDR3 nucleotide sequence: TGTGCCAGCAGCGCCGGGACAGGGAGGCCAATGAACACTGAAGCTTTCTTT. The chain couples TRBV4-2 to TRBJ1-1; 9 bases map to TRBD1. V shed 5 bases, J shed 0 bases, and the junction held 10 bases outside the gene matches. Germline V CDR1 and CDR2: LGHNA, YNFKEQ. The CDR3 totals 17 residues.

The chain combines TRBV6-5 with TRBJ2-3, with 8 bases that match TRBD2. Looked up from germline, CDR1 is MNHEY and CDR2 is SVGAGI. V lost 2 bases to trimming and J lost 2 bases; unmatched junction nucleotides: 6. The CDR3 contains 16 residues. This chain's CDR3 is CASSYLGGVPTDTQYF. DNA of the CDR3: TGTGCCAGCAGTTACCTCGGGGGGGTTCCCACAGATACGCAGTATTTT.

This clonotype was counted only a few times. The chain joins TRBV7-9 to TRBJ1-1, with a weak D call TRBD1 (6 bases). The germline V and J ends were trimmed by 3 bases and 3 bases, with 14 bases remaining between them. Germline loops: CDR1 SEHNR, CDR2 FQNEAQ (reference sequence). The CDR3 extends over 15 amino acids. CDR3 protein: CASSFQDSRYTEAFF. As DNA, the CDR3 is TGTGCCAGCAGCTTCCAGGACAGCCGATACACTGAAGCTTTCTTT.

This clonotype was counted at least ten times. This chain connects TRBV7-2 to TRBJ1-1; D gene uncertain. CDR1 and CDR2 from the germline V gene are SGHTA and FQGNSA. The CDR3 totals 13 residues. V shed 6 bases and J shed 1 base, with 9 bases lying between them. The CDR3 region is CASRGDGNTEAFF. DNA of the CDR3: TGTGCCAGCAGGGGAGATGGGAACACTGAAGCTTTCTTT.

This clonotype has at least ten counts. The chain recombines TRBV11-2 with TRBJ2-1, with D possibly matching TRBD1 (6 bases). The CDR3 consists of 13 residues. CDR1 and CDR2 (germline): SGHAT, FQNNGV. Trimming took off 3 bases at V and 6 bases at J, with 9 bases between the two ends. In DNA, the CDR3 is TGTGCCAGCAGCTTCCGCAGGGGCAATGAGCAGTTCTTC. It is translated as CASSFRRGNEQFF.

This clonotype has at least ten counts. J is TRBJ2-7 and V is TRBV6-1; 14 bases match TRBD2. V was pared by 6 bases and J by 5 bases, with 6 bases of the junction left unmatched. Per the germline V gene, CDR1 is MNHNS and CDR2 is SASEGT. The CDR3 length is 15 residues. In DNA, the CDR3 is TGTGCCAGCAGCCTAGGGACTAGCGGGAGTGACGAGCAGTACTTC. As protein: CASSLGTSGSDEQYF.

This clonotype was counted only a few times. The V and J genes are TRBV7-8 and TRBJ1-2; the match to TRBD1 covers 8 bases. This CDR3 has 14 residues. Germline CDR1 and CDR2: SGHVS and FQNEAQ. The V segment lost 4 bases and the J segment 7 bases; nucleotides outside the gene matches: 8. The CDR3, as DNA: TGTGCCAGCAGCTCATACCAGGGGGCTCCTGGCTACACCTTC. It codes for CASSSYQGAPGYTF.